The next 2 T cell receptor beta chains were all read from a single sample in a study of T cell responses to AZD1222 COVID-19 vaccine (TCRdb year 2021). This sample's time point label indicates: baseline before first vaccination. The library relied on the immunoSEQ multiplex PCR assay. Entries here come from immuneACCESS through TCRdb and include only in-frame sequences with V and J called. Some clones fail to appear in such tables; in the studies checked, an unresolved V gene covers under half of the shortfall, and the cause of the remainder is unknown. Here the sample has 100,000 to 150,000 clones; 87% occur a single time. In total, the top ten clones hold 1.3% to 1.5% of the sample. The specimen comprised peripheral blood, sampled on day 0 of AZD1222 vaccination. These receptors were taken from an adult in good health.

Here the CDR3 DNA reads TGTGCCAGTAGTCCCAACAGGGGGACCCCGTACGAGCAGTACTTC. Amino acids: CASSPNRGTPYEQYF. The V and J genes are TRBV19 and TRBJ2-7; 8 positions agree with TRBD1. The CDR3 covers 15 residues. Germline assignment: CDR1 LNHDA and CDR2 SQIVND (reference sequence). V lost 5 bases and J lost 4; bases outside the gene matches: 10.

The gene calls are TRBV5-1 and TRBJ2-7; the match to TRBD2 covers 8 bases. Trimming removed 4 bases from V and 6 bases from J; junction bases left unmatched: 9. Germline lookup yields CDR1 SGHRS and CDR2 YFSETQ. CDR3 length equals 14 residues. CDR3 in amino acids: CASSSRPGGPEQYF. CDR3 nucleotide sequence: TGCGCCAGCAGCAGTAGACCGGGGGGGCCCGAGCAGTACTTC.